These T cell receptor beta chains were read from a single sample in a study of cytomegalovirus exposure and HLA in healthy donors. Generated by immunoSEQ multiplex PCR, the TCRdb table keeps only in-frame clones and is missing some. The sample has some 75,000 clones, and its top ten clones hold roughly 0.8%. Sequencing input: PBMCs. The receptors were gathered from a boy aged 5 to 17 in good health and CMV-seronegative. Each CDR3 is given with its conserved first and last residue. Fields, in order: D gene, J gene, V gene, CDR3 protein. D genes are given only for firm matches.

>.|TRBJ1-4|TRBV5-4
CASSLGGTNEKLFF
>TRBD1|TRBJ1-2|TRBV5-8
CASNGLQGGAFYGYTF
>TRBD2|TRBJ2-1|TRBV4-2
CASSQDPGGQDNEQFF
>TRBD1|TRBJ1-6|TRBV5-1
CASSPGDRGNSPLHF
>TRBD2|TRBJ2-1|TRBV4-1
CASSHSGTSGTSDNEQFF
>TRBD1|TRBJ1-2|TRBV30
CACSDRGRFFHGYTF
>TRBD2|TRBJ2-6|TRBV5-1
CASRGEGFSGANVLTF
>.|TRBJ1-1|TRBV5-8
CASSQGAGRDTEAFF
>TRBD2|TRBJ2-3|TRBV27
CASSLELAGGHTQYF
>.|TRBJ1-2|TRBV25-1
CASSTANYGYTF
>TRBD1|TRBJ2-7|TRBV7-2
CASSPQGVAYEQYF
>.|TRBJ1-1|TRBV19
CASSLRGKRNTEAFF
>TRBD2|TRBJ2-5|TRBV11-3
CASSRRGGETQYF
>.|TRBJ2-1|TRBV19
CASSIRGSDEQFF
>.|TRBJ2-2|TRBV4-2
CASSQEIGANTGELFF
>TRBD1|TRBJ1-6|TRBV29-1
CSVDLKQGPPNSPLHF
>.|TRBJ1-1|TRBV9
CASSVGRLNTEAFF
>TRBD2|TRBJ2-7|TRBV5-1
CASSLGLAGGDEQYF
>TRBD1|TRBJ1-4|TRBV9
CASSAGTGDEKLFF
>TRBD2|TRBJ2-7|TRBV7-2
CASSSSVAGGPLSYEQYF
>TRBD1|TRBJ1-2|TRBV2
CASSGPGQGIGGYTF
>TRBD1|TRBJ2-7|TRBV5-5
CASSRLGAGTGVHEQYF
>.|TRBJ1-2|TRBV5-1
CASSEVAGINYGYTF
>.|TRBJ2-7|TRBV2
CATDSGAAYEQYF
>TRBD2|TRBJ2-4|TRBV4-1
CASSLFSGSGRVAKNIQYF
>TRBD1|TRBJ1-4|TRBV5-8
CASSLGGVTGQDGKLFF
>.|TRBJ1-6|TRBV19
CASRGGKPLHF
>TRBD2|TRBJ2-7|TRBV9
CASSVSASSGSDLSYEQYF
>TRBD1|TRBJ1-2|TRBV30
CAWSKGQGARGYTF
>TRBD1|TRBJ1-2|TRBV14
CASQGARGYTF
>.|TRBJ2-4|TRBV29-1
CSVDLGQAGLQYF
>TRBD1|TRBJ2-2|TRBV2
CASTGQGGPGELFF
>TRBD1|TRBJ1-2|TRBV7-9
CASSLGAYGDSLYGYTF
>.|TRBJ2-2|TRBV4-3
CASSQGADFTGELFF
>TRBD2|TRBJ2-1|TRBV4-1
CASSRPGTSPPRAYNEQFF
>.|TRBJ2-7|TRBV4-2
CASSQDGKRDYEQYF
>.|TRBJ1-2|TRBV19
CATTTAGRKANYGYTF
>.|TRBJ2-2|TRBV4-1
CASSEHLIGEVDTGELFF
>.|TRBJ1-6|TRBV7-9
CASREALNSPLHF
>.|TRBJ2-7|TRBV30
CAWSSDSSYEQYF
>TRBD1|TRBJ2-2|TRBV6-1
CASSMTGLGTGELFF
>TRBD2|TRBJ2-1|TRBV19
CASSIGSGSLLHNEQFF
>.|TRBJ2-7|TRBV5-1
CASSFHTGSGSYEQYF
>.|TRBJ1-5|TRBV5-1
CASSLDPGPDQPQHF
>.|TRBJ1-1|TRBV5-4
CASSLPTGANTEAFF
>TRBD1|TRBJ1-5|TRBV5-5
CASSLSITGDQPQHF
>TRBD1|TRBJ1-1|TRBV19
CASYSTGGAFTEAFF
>.|TRBJ1-2|TRBV11-2
CASSLEGSRGYGYTF
>.|TRBJ1-2|TRBV4-1
CASSQETDLPSYGYTF
>.|TRBJ1-6|TRBV27
CASSPSSYNSPLHF
>.|TRBJ1-1|TRBV14
CASSQSRRGRRILAAFF
>TRBD2|TRBJ2-1|TRBV5-4
CASSLGGGSRDEQFF
>TRBD1|TRBJ1-5|TRBV6-5
CASRDSSNQPQHF
>TRBD2|TRBJ2-1|TRBV29-1
CSVKVLAGNEQFF
>TRBD1|TRBJ2-2|TRBV7-9
CASSLGPGQANTGELFF